The rows below give T cell receptor beta chains drawn from one sample of a study of cytomegalovirus exposure and HLA in healthy donors. Sequenced by immunoSEQ multiplex PCR; TCRdb stores in-frame clones only, minus some. The data contain roughly 140,000 clones, around 72% of them singletons. Input material: PBMCs. The receptors were gathered from a man between 18 and 35 years old in good health and CMV-seronegative. Both conserved end residues are part of each CDR3. D genes are given only for firm matches. Rows may omit the clone size; those that give it use once, few, many or a size class.

V	J	D	size	DNA	CDR3
TRBV5-5	TRBJ2-5	TRBD2	NA	TGTGCCAGCAGCTTGGTGGCGGGAGGCTGGGAGACCCAGTACTTC	CASSLVAGGWETQYF
TRBV13	TRBJ2-5	NA	NA	TGTGCCAGCGGGAGGTACCAAGAGACCCAGTACTTC	CASGRYQETQYF
TRBV7-9	TRBJ1-5	TRBD1	NA	TGTGCCAGCAGCTTAGGACCGACAGGGAGCAATCAGCCCCAGCATTTT	CASSLGPTGSNQPQHF
TRBV7-9	TRBJ2-5	NA	few	TGTTCCAGCAGCTTAGAGGGGGAGACCCAGTACTTC	CSSSLEGETQYF
TRBV7-8	TRBJ1-2	NA	NA	TGTGCCAGCAGCCGGGATGAGGCCAAGACCATCTTC	CASSRDEAKTIF
TRBV9	TRBJ2-1	TRBD2	few	TGTGCCAGCAGCACGAGGGGGCGGGAGGGCCCCAATGAGCAGTTCTTC	CASSTRGREGPNEQFF
TRBV5-8	TRBJ2-7	TRBD2	NA	TGTGCCAGCATCCGGGGACTAGCAGGGTACGAGCAGTACTTC	CASIRGLAGYEQYF
TRBV11-2	TRBJ2-7	TRBD2	NA	TGTGCCAGCAGCTTAACGGGAGGAAGTACGATTGTGGGGCAGTACTTC	CASSLTGGSTIVGQYF
TRBV7-2	TRBJ2-3	NA	NA	TGTGCCAGCAGCCCCCTTGCGGGGAAGTCCCCAGATACGCAGTATTTT	CASSPLAGKSPDTQYF
TRBV18	TRBJ1-4	NA	few	TGTGCCAGCTCACCTTACCGGGACTCAGAGGAAAAACTGTTTTTT	CASSPYRDSEEKLFF
TRBV15	TRBJ2-1	TRBD2	NA	TGTGCCACCAGCAGATCCGGGGGGTACCCCTACAATGAGCAGTTCTTC	CATSRSGGYPYNEQFF
TRBV4-1	TRBJ1-5	TRBD1	NA	TGCGCCAGCAGCCTCACAGGGGGCAATCAGCCCCAGCATTTT	CASSLTGGNQPQHF
TRBV7-9	TRBJ1-2	TRBD1	NA	TGTGCCAGCAGCTTAGTGAAGGGACAGGAGAACTATGGCTACACCTTC	CASSLVKGQENYGYTF
TRBV19	TRBJ1-2	NA	NA	TGTGCCAGTACCTCGAGGGACTACTATGGCTACACCTTC	CASTSRDYYGYTF
TRBV19	TRBJ2-7	TRBD2	NA	TGTGCCAGTACCCCCGGACTAGCGAACTACATAGTCGAGCAGTACTTC	CASTPGLANYIVEQYF
TRBV27	TRBJ1-1	TRBD1	NA	TGTGCCAGCAGTCCGACCGGGACAGGGGTAATGAACACTGAAGCTTTCTTT	CASSPTGTGVMNTEAFF
TRBV15	TRBJ1-6	NA	few	TGTGCCACCAGCAGAGTTCAGGGAAGTTCACCCCTCCACTTT	CATSRVQGSSPLHF
TRBV28	TRBJ2-7	TRBD2	NA	TGTGCCAGCAGCCTTATCGGGGAGGGCTCCTACGAGCAGTACTTC	CASSLIGEGSYEQYF
TRBV19	TRBJ1-3	NA	NA	TGTGCCAGTCCCGTCCCCTCTGGAAACACCATATATTTT	CASPVPSGNTIYF
TRBV10-1	TRBJ2-6	NA	NA	TGCGCCAGCAGTGAGCCGGGCTCTGGGGCCAACGTCCTGACTTTC	CASSEPGSGANVLTF
TRBV27	TRBJ2-3	NA	NA	TGTGCCAGCACACGAAACTCGATAGGCACAGATACGCAGTATTTT	CASTRNSIGTDTQYF
TRBV7-8	TRBJ1-5	NA	once	TGTGCCAGCAGCTTAGGACACCTTAGCAATCAGCCCCAGCATTTT	CASSLGHLSNQPQHF
TRBV28	TRBJ1-2	NA	NA	TGTGCCAGCAGCCGCATCTCGACAGGTGGTGAAGGCTACACCTTC	CASSRISTGGEGYTF
TRBV10-3	TRBJ2-1	TRBD2	NA	TGTGCCACCCCGGGGAGGGATGAGCAGTTCTTC	CATPGRDEQFF
TRBV27	TRBJ2-7	NA	NA	TGTGCCAGCAGTCCGACAGTTTACGAGCAGTACTTC	CASSPTVYEQYF
TRBV14	TRBJ1-2	NA	NA	TGTGCCAGCAGCCAAGCACGGGGGAGGAAGAACTATGGCTACACCTTC	CASSQARGRKNYGYTF
TRBV6-5	TRBJ2-7	NA	NA	TGTGCCAGCAGTCACACCGGGATTAGTGGCGAGCAGTACTTC	CASSHTGISGEQYF
TRBV9	TRBJ2-1	TRBD2	NA	TGTGCCAGCAGCCCCATAGCGGGAGGGAACTACAATGAGCAGTTCTTC	CASSPIAGGNYNEQFF
TRBV7-9	TRBJ2-5	TRBD2	NA	TGTGCCAGCGTTCGGGAGGCAGAGACCCAGTACTTC	CASVREAETQYF
TRBV6-5	TRBJ1-1	NA	NA	TGTGCCAGCGGTTTATCGGCGGGGACCGACACTGAAGCTTTCTTT	CASGLSAGTDTEAFF
TRBV25-1	TRBJ2-7	TRBD2	many	TGTGCCAGCAGCAGGTCTAGCGGGGGGAGCTCCTACGAGCAGTACTTC	CASSRSSGGSSYEQYF
TRBV19	TRBJ1-2	NA	few	TGTGCCAGTAGTATCGTTGGGAGGGCTAACTATGGCTACACCTTC	CASSIVGRANYGYTF
TRBV7-6	TRBJ2-3	TRBD2	NA	TGTGCCAGCAGCCTTGGACTAGCGGGAGGGATTGTCACAGATACGCAGTATTTT	CASSLGLAGGIVTDTQYF
TRBV19	TRBJ2-7	NA	NA	TGTGCCAGTAGGGGGGGGGCGGAGGCCGGTGAGCAGTACTTC	CASRGGAEAGEQYF
TRBV4-3	TRBJ2-1	NA	few	TGCGCCAGCAGCCACGGGGACTCAACCTACAATGAGCAGTTCTTC	CASSHGDSTYNEQFF
TRBV23-1	TRBJ2-7	TRBD2	few	TGCGCCAGCAGTCAATCTGGTCCGGGAGGGGGCTACGAGCAGTACTTC	CASSQSGPGGGYEQYF
TRBV19	TRBJ2-2	TRBD2	NA	TGTGCCAGTACCAGGCAAGGACTAGGGTACACCGGGGAGCTGTTTTTT	CASTRQGLGYTGELFF
TRBV7-2	TRBJ1-2	TRBD1	NA	TGTGCCAGCAGCGCCCGTCCCTCAGGGGGGAAGGGTAACGGCTACACCTTC	CASSARPSGGKGNGYTF
TRBV28	TRBJ1-5	NA	NA	TGTGCCAGCAACTCGCCGAACCAGCCCCAGCATTTT	CASNSPNQPQHF
TRBV7-9	TRBJ2-4	NA	NA	TGTGCCAGCAGCCTATGGACGGGGGAAAACATTCAGTACTTC	CASSLWTGENIQYF
TRBV28	TRBJ1-5	NA	NA	TGTGCCAGCAGTTTTAGTCTCAATCAGCCCCAGCATTTT	CASSFSLNQPQHF
TRBV6-5	TRBJ2-1	TRBD2	NA	TGTGCCAGCAGTTACGGGGCGGGAGGAATTGAGCAGTTCTTC	CASSYGAGGIEQFF
TRBV6-1	TRBJ1-2	NA	once	TGTGCCAGCAGTGATCCCATCGGCGCGGGGGCTGGAGGCTACACCTTC	CASSDPIGAGAGGYTF
TRBV28	TRBJ2-2	NA	few	TGTGCCAGCGGGCTGGGGAACACCGGGGAGCTGTTTTTT	CASGLGNTGELFF
TRBV4-3	TRBJ2-6	NA	NA	TGCGCCAGCAGCCAAGGGTCGGCAGGTGGGGCCAACGTCCTGACTTTC	CASSQGSAGGANVLTF
TRBV6-1	TRBJ1-2	NA	NA	TGTGCCAGCAGTTTCGAGGTAAACTATGGCTACACCTTC	CASSFEVNYGYTF